The T cell receptor (beta chain) under discussion was sequenced for a study of blood T cell repertoires in COVID-19. Study in general: Material from acute and convalescent COVID-19 was sourced from the United States, Italy and Spain. Sources were T cells, B-cell-depleted T cells, or PBMCs; the material itself was cDNA or gDNA.

Per the study methods: Reference gene primer amplification in the assay estimated nucleated cell counts. Here immunoSEQ multiplex PCR was the method, and the copy in TCRdb shows in-frame clones only, minus some. The DNA was the basis for D and trimming; V, J and clone size are from that table. The sample carries approximately 220,000 clones, roughly 88% recorded once. The germline V gene has CDR1 SQVTM and CDR2 ANQGSEA. The CDR3 extends over 14 amino acids. V lost 2 bases to trimming and J lost 2 bases; unmatched junction nucleotides: 2. Across about 22 US areas, participants ranged in age from about 18 to 89 years.

The V gene is TRBV29-1, the J gene TRBJ2-7, with 11 bases aligning to TRBD2. This sequence originates from a woman between 40 and 50 years old with acute COVID-19. The sample taken for sequencing was PBMCs or T cells enriched from blood (not recorded which). The CDR3 region is CSVETSGGPYEQYF. Written as DNA, the CDR3 is TGCAGCGTTGAAACTAGCGGGGGCCCCTACGAGCAGTACTTC.